Below are 30 T cell receptor beta chains sequenced from a single sample in a study of blood T cells in healthy people across ages. Using a J-beta primer mix together with a sample-barcoded 5' primer, a second PCR was run for about 6 to 11 cycles. TCRdb re-called the 5' RACE reads through MiXCR, storing one row per CDR3 protein. The sample comprises roughly 2 million distinct CDR3 sequences, less than 50% of which are singletons, and over 2% rests with the top ten. Sequencing input: blood. The receptors were gathered from a woman aged 40-49 years in good health.

The chain employs TRBV20-1 and TRBJ2-3, with a weak D call TRBD2 (5 bases). From germline, CDR1 is DFQATT and CDR2 SNEGSKA (reference sequence). V was cut by 6 bases and J by 4 bases, with 14 bases left in between. This CDR3 has 13 residues. The CDR3 here is CSARGRAADTQYF. The CDR3 DNA is TGCAGTGCCCGAGGAAGAGCGGCAGATACGCAGTATTTT.

The chain is built from TRBV5-1 and TRBJ2-3; D could derive from TRBD1 or TRBD2 (5 bases each). The CDR3 sequence is 17 residues long. V was trimmed by 2 bases and J by 0 bases, leaving 16 bases between them. Germline loops: CDR1 SGHRS, CDR2 YFSETQ. The CDR3, as DNA: TGCGCCAGCAGCTTACTACCAGGGACCGCCAGCACAGATACGCAGTATTTT. Its translation is CASSLLPGTASTDTQYF.

This rearrangement joins TRBV7-9 to TRBJ2-5; the match to TRBD1 covers 7 bases. The last part of the DNA fits TRBJ2-7 better; the J call may be wrong. The CDR3 runs 15 residues. Germline V gives CDR1 SEHNR, CDR2 FQNEAQ (reference sequence). CDR3 sequence reads: CASSREGQATHEQYF. Written as DNA, the CDR3 is TGTGCCAGCAGCCGTGAAGGACAGGCGACCCACGAGCAGTACTTC.

This clonotype was observed many times. J is TRBJ2-3 and V is TRBV20-1; D ambiguous. The CDR3 has 11 amino acids. V gave up 4 bases and J gave up 0 bases, with 2 bases separating them. In germline, CDR1 is DFQATT, CDR2 SNEGSKA (reference sequence). The CDR3 DNA reads TGCAGTGCTACGAGCACAGATACGCAGTATTTT. It encodes CSATSTDTQYF.

This sequence joins TRBV3-1 and TRBJ1-6; maybe TRBD1 (5 bases). Trimming pared 6 bases from V and 7 bases from J, leaving 16 bases between. Germline lookup yields CDR1 LGHDT and CDR2 YNNKEL (reference sequence). This CDR3 is 15 amino acids long. The CDR3 protein is CASSQGRGTNSPLHF. CDR3 coding DNA: TGTGCCAGCAGTCAGGGACGCGGCACAAATTCACCCCTCCACTTT.

The chain links TRBV9 to TRBJ2-1; 11 bases fit TRBD2. This CDR3 has 15 residues. Germline CDR1 is SGDLS and CDR2 is YYNGEE. With 3 bases clipped from V and 5 bases from J, the junction kept 4 bases outside the gene matches. DNA of the CDR3: TGTGCCAGCAGCGGCGGGACTAGCGGAAACAATGAGCAGTTCTTC. Protein: CASSGGTSGNNEQFF.

The rearrangement links TRBV5-1 to TRBJ1-1; D may be TRBD1 (6 bases). CDR1 SGHRS and CDR2 YFSETQ come from the germline V gene. The CDR3 loop spans 19 amino acids. The V gene lost 4 bases and the J gene lost 0 bases, with 25 bases spanning the gap. This CDR3 reads CASSLDPSSGWDMNTEAFF. CDR3 nucleotide sequence: TGCGCCAGCAGCCTCGACCCCTCCAGTGGGTGGGACATGAACACTGAAGCTTTCTTT.

This clonotype was counted a few times. The chain carries TRBV12-3 or TRBV12-4 and TRBJ1-2; 7 nucleotides line up with TRBD1. CDR3 length equals 12 residues. Trimming cost V 6 bases and J 8 bases; bases outside gene matches: 6. Here the CDR3 reads CASSPIQGGYTF. CDR3 in DNA: TGTGCCAGCAGCCCGATACAGGGGGGCTACACCTTC.

This clonotype was counted a few times. The rearrangement uses TRBV6-6 and TRBJ1-2; 9 nucleotides match TRBD1. This CDR3 is 13 amino acids long. CDR1 and CDR2 from the germline V gene are MNHNY and SVGAGI (reference sequence). The V gene end was trimmed by 7 bases and the J gene end by 7 bases; junction bases not matched to a gene: 7. Here the CDR3 DNA reads TGTGCCAGCATCTCCACAGGGGGCGGTGGCTACACCTTC. Translation gives CASISTGGGGYTF.

The chain recombines TRBV4-3 with TRBJ1-6, with D tentatively TRBD1 (6 bases). Trimming took 0 bases from V and 9 from J, leaving 12 bases between them. The CDR3 loop spans 15 amino acids. Per the germline V gene, CDR1 is LGHNA and CDR2 is YSLEER. CDR3 loop: CASSQDGRGSSPLHF. In nucleotides, the CDR3 is TGCGCCAGCAGCCAAGACGGCAGGGGAAGTTCACCCCTCCACTTT.

V usage is TRBV12-3 or TRBV12-4 and J usage is TRBJ2-5; TRBD1 matches at 9 bases. This CDR3 comprises 18 residues. Trimming took 3 bases from V and 5 from J; bases not matched to a gene: 16. The CDR3 spells CASSFGVLRDRVTETQYF. CDR3 bases: TGTGCCAGCAGTTTCGGAGTGTTACGGGACAGGGTAACGGAGACCCAGTACTTC.

This clonotype has just a few counts. The CDR3 DNA reads as TGTGCCAGCAGACCAACCGGGACCCACATTCAGTACTTC. It codes for CASRPTGTHIQYF. This chain uses TRBV12-3 or TRBV12-4 with TRBJ2-4; D is tentatively TRBD1 or TRBD2 (5 bases each). Trimming took off 6 bases at V and 8 bases at J, with 14 bases between the two ends. The length of the CDR3 is 13 residues.

This chain joins TRBV20-1 and TRBJ2-1; 7 bases fit TRBD2. V gave up 5 bases and J gave up 4 bases; unmatched junction bases: 2. This CDR3 comprises 12 residues. In germline, CDR1 is DFQATT, CDR2 SNEGSKA (reference sequence). The CDR3 DNA is TGCAGTGCTGTAGCGGGTTACAATGAGCAGTTCTTC. This codes for CSAVAGYNEQFF.

This chain joins TRBV4-1 and TRBJ2-1, with D hard to call. Germline-derived CDR1 and CDR2 are MGHRA and YSYEKL. The V and J ends lost 0 bases and 5 bases respectively, with 11 bases between them. The CDR3 has 15 residues. The CDR3 sequence: CASSQESPPHNEQFF. Written as DNA, the CDR3 is TGCGCCAGCAGCCAAGAATCCCCGCCCCACAATGAGCAGTTCTTC.

CDR3 in amino acids: CASSQDLLGVEQFF. The CDR3 DNA reads as TGTGCCAGCAGCCAAGATCTATTGGGGGTTGAGCAGTTCTTC. This chain uses TRBV14 with TRBJ2-1; D is tentatively TRBD1 or TRBD2 (5 bases each). The CDR3 loop spans 14 amino acids. Germline values: CDR1 SGHDN, CDR2 FVKESK. Trimming took 0 bases from V and 9 from J, leaving 12 bases between them.

The V call is TRBV12-3 or TRBV12-4, the J call TRBJ2-3, with 9 bases aligning to TRBD2. The CDR3 spans 14 residues. After removal of 8 bases from V and 5 bases from J, the junction contained 8 bases not matched to a gene. The CDR3 DNA reads as TGTGCCAGCCATGGCGGGGGGGCCGGAGATACGCAGTATTTT. Translating gives CASHGGGAGDTQYF.

V is TRBV12-3 or TRBV12-4 and J is TRBJ2-5; tentatively, D is TRBD2 (5 bases). This CDR3 contains 15 residues. The V gene lost 5 bases and the J gene lost 7 bases, with 20 bases spanning the gap. DNA of the CDR3: TGTGCCAGCAGTCGGCAGACACCACCCCGGGGGACCCAGTACTTC. Residues: CASSRQTPPRGTQYF.

The V call is TRBV3-1, the J call TRBJ2-5; D may be TRBD1 (5 bases). CDR1 and CDR2 (germline): LGHDT, YNNKEL (reference sequence). The CDR3 loop spans 15 amino acids. V was pared by 1 base and J by 4 bases, with 13 bases between. The CDR3 reads CASSQGAGNLETQYF. CDR3 bases: TGTGCCAGCAGCCAAGGGGCAGGGAATCTAGAGACCCAGTACTTC.

The chain joins TRBV28 to TRBJ2-7, with D hard to call. The V end lost 5 bases, the J end lost 7 bases, and 18 bases lay between the germline ends. Germline lookup yields CDR1 MDHEN and CDR2 SYDVKM. CDR3 length: 14 amino acids. DNA for the CDR3: TGTGCCAGCAGTCTGGATTTGGATGAAGGGGAGCAGTACTTC. It codes for CASSLDLDEGEQYF.

The chain couples TRBV11-2 to TRBJ2-5; D possibly corresponds to TRBD2 (5 bases). Germline V gene data show CDR1 as SGHAT and CDR2 as FQNNGV. V gave up 4 bases and J gave up 2 bases, with 17 bases separating them. The CDR3 covers 16 residues. DNA of the CDR3: TGTGCCAGCAGCTCCCCCACGGGCGGAGGACAAGAGACCCAGTACTTC. Translation gives CASSSPTGGGQETQYF.

The J gene is TRBJ2-3, the V gene TRBV5-1, with D tentatively TRBD1 or TRBD2 (6 bases each). The germline V and J ends were trimmed by 0 bases and 3 bases, with 17 bases remaining between them. The CDR3 contains 17 residues. Germline CDR1 is SGHRS and CDR2 is YFSETQ. For the CDR3, the DNA is TGCGCCAGCAGCTTGGCGGCGACGAGGGGGGCAACAGATACGCAGTATTTT. Translated, it gives CASSLAATRGATDTQYF.

The chain carries TRBV11-2 and TRBJ2-1; D may be TRBD1 or TRBD2 (5 bases each). V lost 1 base and J lost 4, with 14 bases in between. CDR3 length equals 16 residues. Germline V CDR1 and CDR2: SGHAT, FQNNGV. The CDR3 DNA reads TGTGCCAGCAGCTTAGGGGGGACCCGCGTATACAATGAGCAGTTCTTC. Translating gives CASSLGGTRVYNEQFF.

V gene TRBV29-1 combines with J gene TRBJ2-3, with TRBD1 matching 11 bases. Germline V gene sequence: CDR1 SQVTM, CDR2 ANQGSEA. CDR3 size: 14 residues. Losses at the gene ends were 7 bases for V and 6 bases for J; bases not matched to a gene: 9. CDR3 bases: TGCAGCGCTACGGGACAGGGGGATCTCGATACGCAGTATTTT. It translates to CSATGQGDLDTQYF.

V gene TRBV10-3 combines with J gene TRBJ2-5, with TRBD1 as a possible D gene (6 bases). CDR3 length: 13 residues. V was cut by 3 bases and J by 11 bases, with 16 bases left in between. Germline lookup yields CDR1 ENHRY and CDR2 SYGVKD. The CDR3 bases are TGTGCCATCAGTGAATCTACAGGGTGGGAGCAGTACTTC. This codes for CAISESTGWEQYF.

The chain couples TRBV4-2 to TRBJ2-2; D is undetermined. Trimming pared 1 base from V and 0 bases from J, leaving 6 bases between. The CDR3 is 15 amino acids. Germline V gene sequence: CDR1 LGHNA, CDR2 YNFKEQ. The CDR3, as DNA: TGTGCCAGCAGCCAAGGGGGATCGAACACCGGGGAGCTGTTTTTT. It is translated as CASSQGGSNTGELFF.

In this sample, this clonotype turned up a few times. The chain is built from TRBV7-6 and TRBJ2-5; D is perhaps TRBD2 (5 bases). Per the germline V gene, CDR1 is SGHVS and CDR2 is FNYEAQ. There are 15 residues in the CDR3. V gave up 3 bases and J gave up 4 bases, with 15 bases separating them. CDR3 nucleotides: TGTGCCAGCAGCTTGGAGGAACTGATTGCAGAGACCCAGTACTTC. Translated, it gives CASSLEELIAETQYF.

The chain combines TRBV7-3 with TRBJ2-3, with D uncertain. Germline CDR1 reads SGHTA; CDR2 reads FQGTGA. This CDR3 region has 13 residues. Deletions cut 9 bases from V and 5 bases from J, with 15 bases between. CDR3 sequence reads: CASRYTPGDTQYF. The CDR3 coding sequence is TGTGCCAGTAGGTATACGCCGGGAGATACGCAGTATTTT.

This clonotype was detected only once. CDR3 protein: CARSFGQGVQKTQYF. Here the CDR3 DNA reads TGTGCCAGAAGCTTCGGACAGGGTGTACAGAAGACCCAGTACTTC. V usage is TRBV5-3 and J usage is TRBJ2-7, with 8 bases identical to TRBD1. The DNA end favors TRBJ2-5, so the J call may be wrong. TRBV5-3 is given ORF status, its function remaining uncertain. The CDR3 is 15 amino acids.

The V call is TRBV18, the J call TRBJ2-7; D gene ambiguous. The CDR3 spans 14 residues. Germline-derived CDR1 and CDR2 are KGHSH and LQKENI. V dropped 6 bases and J dropped 3 bases, with 15 bases sitting between them. Here the CDR3 reads CASSPLQDLYEQYF. The CDR3 DNA reads TGTGCCAGCTCCCCCTTGCAGGACCTCTACGAGCAGTACTTC.

V gene TRBV6-6 combines with J gene TRBJ1-2; TRBD1 might be the D (6 bases). Germline-derived CDR1 and CDR2 are MNHNY and SVGAGI (reference sequence). The CDR3 contains 13 residues. Deletions cut 5 bases from V and 6 bases from J, with 13 bases between. The DNA of the CDR3 is TGTGCCAGCAGTACAGGGAGGGCGGATGGCTACACCTTC. Translated: CASSTGRADGYTF.